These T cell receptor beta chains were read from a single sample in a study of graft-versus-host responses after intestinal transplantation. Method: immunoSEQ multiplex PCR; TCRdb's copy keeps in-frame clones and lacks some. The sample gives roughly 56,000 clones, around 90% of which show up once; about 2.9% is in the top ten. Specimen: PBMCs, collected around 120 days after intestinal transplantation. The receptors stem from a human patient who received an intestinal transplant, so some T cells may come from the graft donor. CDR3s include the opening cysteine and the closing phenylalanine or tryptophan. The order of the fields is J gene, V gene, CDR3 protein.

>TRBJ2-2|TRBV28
CASSFSWPHPAAGELFF
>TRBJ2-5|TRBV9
CASSVGPSGVAQYF
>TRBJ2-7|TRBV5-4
CASSLEEREVHEQYF
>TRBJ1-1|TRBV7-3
CASSLSDRGGTEAFF
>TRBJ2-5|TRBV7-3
CASALAVQETQYF
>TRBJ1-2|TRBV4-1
CASSVNRIPGGGYTF
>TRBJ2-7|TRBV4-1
CASSHITGGATSYEQYF
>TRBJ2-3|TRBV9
CASSVASGTLTDTQYF
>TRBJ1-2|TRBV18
CASSPAGGNYGYTF
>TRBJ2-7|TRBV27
CASSLVAGGYEQYF
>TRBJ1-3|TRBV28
CASRLTYSGNTIYF
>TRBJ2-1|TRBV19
CASSINGPPGQFF
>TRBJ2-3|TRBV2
CASSEGFILTDTQYF
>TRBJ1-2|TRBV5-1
CASSPVKGDGYTF
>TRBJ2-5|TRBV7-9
CASSPWGEETQYF
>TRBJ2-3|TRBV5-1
CASSPLVGSGTGNTQYF
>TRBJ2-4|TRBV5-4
CASSLAGTKNIQYF
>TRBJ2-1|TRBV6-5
CASSTQIDYNEQFF
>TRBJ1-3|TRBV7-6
CASSLPSAGNTIYF
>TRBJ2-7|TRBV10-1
CASRTLTGACYEQYF
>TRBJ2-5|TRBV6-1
CASSEVGGTRETQYF
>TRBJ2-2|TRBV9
CASSFRTGDTGELFF
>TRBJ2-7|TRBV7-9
CASSRTDHEQYF
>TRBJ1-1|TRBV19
CASRSRGGEAYPEAFF
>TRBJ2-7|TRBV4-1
CASSQQGHIVYEQYF
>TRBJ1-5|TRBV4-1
CASSQNDRSNQPQHF
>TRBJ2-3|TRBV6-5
CASRSHADTQYF
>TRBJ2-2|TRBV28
CASSLSVTGELFF
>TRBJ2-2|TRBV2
CASRGSGSTGELFF
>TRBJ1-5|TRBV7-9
CASSLYLSQGLNQPQHF
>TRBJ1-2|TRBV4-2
CASSQDQLANYGYTF
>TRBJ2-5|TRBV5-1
CASSLESPLSGKETQYF
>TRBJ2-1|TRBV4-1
CASSQGGAGGSDEQFF
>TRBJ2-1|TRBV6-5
CASSYYQEQFF
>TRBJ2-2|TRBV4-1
CASSQTTENTGELFF
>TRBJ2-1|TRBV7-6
CASSSPEIGTGGNEQFF
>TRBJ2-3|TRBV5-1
CASYRDPDTDTQYF
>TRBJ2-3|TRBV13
CASSPSREWVTDTQYF
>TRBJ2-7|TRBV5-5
CASSLLIRVDEQYF
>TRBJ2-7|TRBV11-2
CASSLGSAVRQYF
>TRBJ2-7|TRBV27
CASSFAGPLEQYF
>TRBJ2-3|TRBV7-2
CASSPEERGITDTQYF
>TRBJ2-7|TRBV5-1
CASSSGDSLFYEQYF